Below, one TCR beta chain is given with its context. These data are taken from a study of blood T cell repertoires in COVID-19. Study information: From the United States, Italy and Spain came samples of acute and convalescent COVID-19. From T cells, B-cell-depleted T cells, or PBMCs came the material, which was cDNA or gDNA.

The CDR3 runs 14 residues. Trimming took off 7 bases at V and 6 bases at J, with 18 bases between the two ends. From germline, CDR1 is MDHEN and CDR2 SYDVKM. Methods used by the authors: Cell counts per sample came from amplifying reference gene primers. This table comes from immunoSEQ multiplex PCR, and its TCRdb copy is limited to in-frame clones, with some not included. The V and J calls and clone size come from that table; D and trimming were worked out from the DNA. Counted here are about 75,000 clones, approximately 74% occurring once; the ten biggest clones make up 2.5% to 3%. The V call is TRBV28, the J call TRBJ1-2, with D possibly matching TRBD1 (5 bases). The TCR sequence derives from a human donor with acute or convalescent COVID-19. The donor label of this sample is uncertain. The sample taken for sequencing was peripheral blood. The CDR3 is CASTLRGGVHGYTF. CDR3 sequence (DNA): TGTGCCAGCACTTTGCGGGGAGGGGTGCATGGCTACACCTTC.